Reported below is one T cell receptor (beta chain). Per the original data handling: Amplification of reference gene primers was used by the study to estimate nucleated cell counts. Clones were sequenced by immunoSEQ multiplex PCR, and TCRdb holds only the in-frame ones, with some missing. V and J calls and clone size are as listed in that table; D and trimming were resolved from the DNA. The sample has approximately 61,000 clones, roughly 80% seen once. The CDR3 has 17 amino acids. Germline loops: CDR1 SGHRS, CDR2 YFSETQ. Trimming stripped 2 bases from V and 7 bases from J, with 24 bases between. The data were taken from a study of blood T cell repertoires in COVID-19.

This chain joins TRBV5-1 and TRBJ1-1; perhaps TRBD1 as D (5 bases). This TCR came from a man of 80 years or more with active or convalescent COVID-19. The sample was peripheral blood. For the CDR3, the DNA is TGCGCCAGCAGCTTACTTCCGAGCGGGGGTGCGCGAGGTGAAGCTTTCTTT. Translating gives CASSLLPSGGARGEAFF. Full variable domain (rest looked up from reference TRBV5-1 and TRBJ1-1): KAGVTQTPRYLIKTRGQQVTLSCSPISGHRSVSWYQQTPGQGLQFLFEYFSETQRNKGNFPGRFSGRQFSNSRSEMNVSTLELGDSALYLCASSLLPSGGARGEAFFGQGTRLTVV.